This entry lists 32 T cell receptor beta chains sequenced from one sample in a study of T cell responses to AZD1222 COVID-19 vaccine. The data were produced by immunoSEQ multiplex PCR, yet TCRdb's version contains in-frame clones alone and is incomplete. The table has fewer than 200,000 clones, 80% to 95% seen once. The sequencing used peripheral blood, collected on day 0 of AZD1222 vaccination. The receptors here all came from an adult in good health.

The chain employs TRBV2 and TRBJ1-2; TRBD1 agrees at 8 bases. Trimming cost V 2 bases and J 6 bases; bases outside gene matches: 14. Per the germline V gene, CDR1 is SNHLY and CDR2 is FYNNEI. This CDR3 region has 17 residues. The CDR3 DNA sequence: TGTGCCAGCAGTGAACTAGTCCTGGCAGGGGGCAGGGATGGCTACACCTTC. This gives the protein CASSELVLAGGRDGYTF. Full variable domain (rest looked up from reference TRBV2 and TRBJ1-2): EPEVTQTPSHQVTQMGQEVILRCVPISNHLYFYWYRQILGQKVEFLVSFYNNEISEKSEIFDDQFSVERPDGSNFTLKIRSTKLEDSAMYFCASSELVLAGGRDGYTFGSGTRLTVV.

As concerns this clone: The sample contains more than one DNA sequence encoding this CDR3. The chain has TRBV7-9 and TRBJ1-1; maybe TRBD1 (5 bases). The CDR3 contains 13 residues. Between the trimmed V and J ends, which lost 3 bases and 2 bases, there was a span of 7 bases. Germline assignment: CDR1 SEHNR and CDR2 FQNEAQ (reference sequence). The CDR3 DNA follows: TGTGCCAGCAGCTTCCAGGGTAACACTGAAGCTTTCTTT. Residues: CASSFQGNTEAFF. Complete variable domain (other parts from reference TRBV7-9 and TRBJ1-1): DTGVSQNPRHKITKRGQNVTFRCDPISEHNRLYWYRQTLGQGPEFLTYFQNEAQLEKSRLLSDRFSAERPKGSFSTLEIQRTEQGDSAMYLCASSFQGNTEAFFGQGTRLTVV.

The chain uses TRBV6-1 and TRBJ2-3; a weak D match, TRBD2 (6 bases). The germline V gene has CDR1 MNHNS and CDR2 SASEGT. V lost 1 base and J 6 bases, leaving 11 bases between the germline ends. The CDR3 covers 14 residues. The CDR3 sequence: CASSEGRGGDTQYF. The CDR3 region has the DNA TGTGCCAGCAGTGAAGGGAGAGGAGGGGATACGCAGTATTTT.

The genes are TRBV2 and TRBJ2-7; D is undetermined. This CDR3 comprises 13 residues. Germline lookup yields CDR1 SNHLY and CDR2 FYNNEI. The germline V and J ends were trimmed by 1 base and 3 bases, with 7 bases remaining between them. The CDR3 coding sequence is TGTGCCAGCAGTGAAGATCCTATCTACGAGCAGTACTTC. Translation: CASSEDPIYEQYF. Complete variable domain (other parts from reference TRBV2 and TRBJ2-7): EPEVTQTPSHQVTQMGQEVILRCVPISNHLYFYWYRQILGQKVEFLVSFYNNEISEKSEIFDDQFSVERPDGSNFTLKIRSTKLEDSAMYFCASSEDPIYEQYFGPGTRLTVT.

The V and J genes are TRBV15 and TRBJ1-2; D may be TRBD1 (5 bases). The V end was cut by 0 bases, the J end by 0 bases, with 14 bases between. The CDR3 length is 17 residues. From germline, CDR1 is LNHNV and CDR2 YYDKDF (reference sequence). This chain's CDR3 is CATSRDGDSLTNYGYTF. CDR3 nucleotides: TGTGCCACCAGCAGAGATGGAGACAGCCTTACTAACTATGGCTACACCTTC.

The chain combines TRBV6-6 with TRBJ1-3; D is ambiguous. Germline V CDR1 and CDR2: MNHNY, SVGAGI (reference sequence). CDR3 length: 13 residues. V shed 10 bases and J shed 0 bases, with 10 bases lying between them. CDR3: CATLRSSGNTIYF. The DNA of the CDR3 is TGTGCCACCCTCCGGAGCTCTGGAAACACCATATATTTT.

The sample holds one count of this clone. This sequence joins TRBV6-6 and TRBJ1-2; 7 bases agree with TRBD1. The junction had 6 bases not matched to a gene; V was cut back by 0 bases and J by 2 bases. Germline CDR1 is MNHNY and CDR2 is SVGAGI (reference sequence). This CDR3 contains 16 residues. CDR3: CASSYSPGGLNYGYTF. DNA for the CDR3: TGTGCCAGCAGTTACTCCCCAGGGGGACTAAACTATGGCTACACCTTC.

The chain couples TRBV30 to TRBJ1-1; D gene uncertain. Trimming left V 7 bases short and J 6 bases short, with 9 bases between. CDR3 length: 10 residues. Per germline, CDR1 GTSNPN and CDR2 SVGIG (reference sequence). The CDR3 DNA reads TGTGCCTCGACCCGAGCTGAAGCTTTCTTT. The encoded protein is CASTRAEAFF.

The CDR3 DNA sequence: TGTGCCAGCAGCTCGCCGCTAGCGGGGTCAACCTACAATGAGCAGTTCTTC. It is translated as CASSSPLAGSTYNEQFF. V is TRBV7-8 and J is TRBJ2-1, with 9 nucleotides matching TRBD2. The CDR3 covers 17 residues. Trimming cost V 4 bases and J 2 bases; bases outside gene matches: 9. CDR1 and CDR2 from the germline V gene are SGHVS and FQNEAQ.

The J gene is TRBJ1-1, the V gene TRBV28; D is undetermined. The CDR3 spans 11 residues. Germline loops: CDR1 MDHEN, CDR2 SYDVKM. V dropped 5 bases and J dropped 5 bases, with 6 bases sitting between them. The CDR3 DNA reads as TGTGCCAGCAGTACCCTAACTGAAGCTTTCTTT. It encodes CASSTLTEAFF. The entire variable domain, with the rest obtained from reference TRBV28 and TRBJ1-1, is as follows: DVKVTQSSRYLVKRTGEKVFLECVQDMDHENMFWYRQDPGLGLRLIYFSYDVKMKEKGDIPEGYSVSREKKERFSLILESASTNQTSMYLCASSTLTEAFFGQGTRLTVV.

The genes are TRBV5-4 and TRBJ1-4; weak D call: TRBD1 (5 bases). CDR3 length: 14 residues. V was shortened by 4 bases and J by 6 bases, with 13 bases between the two germline ends. Germline V gene data show CDR1 as SGHNT and CDR2 as YYREEE (reference sequence). The CDR3 loop reads CASSRTGGDEKLFF. The CDR3 coding sequence is TGTGCCAGCAGCCGCACAGGAGGGGATGAAAAACTGTTTTTT.

The chain carries TRBV19 and TRBJ2-2; weak D call: TRBD2 (5 bases). V shed 2 bases and J shed 5 bases, with 9 bases lying between them. Looked up from germline, CDR1 is LNHDA and CDR2 is SQIVND (reference sequence). The length of the CDR3 is 14 residues. CDR3 residues: CASSILRGTGELFF. CDR3 nucleotide sequence: TGTGCCAGTAGTATACTCCGCGGGACCGGGGAGCTGTTTTTT.

The chain is built from TRBV27 and TRBJ1-4; D is unresolved. Trimming left V 5 bases short and J 7 bases short, with 11 bases between. In germline, CDR1 is MNHEY, CDR2 SMNVEV (reference sequence). The CDR3 consists of 13 residues. The CDR3 nucleotides read TGTGCCAGCAGTAGATCACCAACTGAAAAACTGTTTTTT. It yields the protein CASSRSPTEKLFF.

This clone turned up a few times. V is TRBV6-1 and J is TRBJ2-5; D is possibly TRBD1 or TRBD2 (5 bases each). The CDR3 totals 15 residues. V was shortened by 3 bases and J by 2 bases, with 13 bases between the two germline ends. Germline lookup yields CDR1 MNHNS and CDR2 SASEGT. CDR3 amino acids: CASSERAGRQETQYF. CDR3 nucleotide sequence: TGTGCCAGCAGTGAGCGGGCAGGGCGGCAAGAGACCCAGTACTTC.

The chain couples TRBV5-1 to TRBJ2-7; D not resolved. Trimming removed 0 bases at V and 6 bases at J, with 22 bases between. CDR1 and CDR2 (germline): SGHRS, YFSETQ. This CDR3 spans 17 amino acids. The CDR3 loop is CASSLEERPGLAFEQYF. CDR3 bases: TGCGCCAGCAGCTTGGAGGAGCGCCCAGGCCTCGCTTTCGAGCAGTACTTC.

V and J are TRBV11-2 and TRBJ1-1; tentatively, D is TRBD1 (5 bases). Germline V gene sequence: CDR1 SGHAT, CDR2 FQNNGV. Trimming removed 5 bases from V and 4 bases from J, with 20 bases in between. This CDR3 contains 16 residues. The DNA for the CDR3 is TGTGCCAGCAGCAAGAACGCCGGGGCCAGCTCCACTGAAGCTTTCTTT. This translates into CASSKNAGASSTEAFF.

This clone has just one count. This rearrangement joins TRBV4-1 to TRBJ2-3; tentatively, D is TRBD1 (6 bases). CDR1 is MGHRA and CDR2 is YSYEKL in the germline V gene. The V and J ends lost 0 bases and 1 base respectively, with 11 bases between them. The CDR3 extends over 16 amino acids. The CDR3 reads CASSQDQGRGTDTQYF. CDR3 DNA sequence: TGCGCCAGCAGCCAAGATCAGGGGCGGGGCACAGATACGCAGTATTTT.

The chain uses TRBV7-9 and TRBJ2-5; D might be TRBD2 (5 bases). Germline lookup yields CDR1 SEHNR and CDR2 FQNEAQ (reference sequence). Between the trimmed V and J ends, which lost 3 bases and 5 bases, there was a span of 13 bases. This CDR3 has 14 amino acids. The CDR3 DNA sequence: TGTGCCAGCAGCTTGAGTGAATGGGAGGAGACCCAGTACTTC. The encoded protein is CASSLSEWEETQYF.

This clone was recorded a few times. The same CDR3 arises from other DNA sequences in this sample as well. This chain joins TRBV7-6 and TRBJ1-1; D is unresolved. The CDR3 consists of 14 residues. Germline assignment: CDR1 SGHVS and CDR2 FNYEAQ. V lost 0 bases and J 1 base, leaving 6 bases between the germline ends. CDR3 DNA sequence: TGTGCCAGCAGCTTAGCAGGAGGGAACACTGAAGCTTTCTTT. It encodes CASSLAGGNTEAFF.

This clone was found once. The chain couples TRBV6-2 or TRBV6-3 to TRBJ1-1, with D uncertain. CDR3 length: 11 residues. V lost 0 bases and J lost 4, with 0 bases in between. The germline V gene has CDR1 MNHEY and CDR2 SVGEGT. The CDR3 DNA reads as TGTGCCAGCAGTTACTCCACTGAAGCTTTCTTT. It yields the protein CASSYSTEAFF.

CDR3 DNA: TGTGCCAGCAGGTCAAGCCTGGACGGCTATAACTATGGCTACACCTTC. Translation gives CASRSSLDGYNYGYTF. The genes are TRBV7-9 and TRBJ1-2; D unclear. Trimming shortened V by 6 bases and J by 1 base, and 18 bases separated the two germline ends. This CDR3 has 16 residues. Germline CDR1 is SEHNR and CDR2 is FQNEAQ (reference sequence).

This chain uses TRBV5-6 with TRBJ1-1; D is undetermined. This CDR3 has 11 amino acids. V shed 1 base and J shed 2 bases, with 0 bases lying between them. CDR1 SGHDT and CDR2 YYEEEE come from the germline V gene. The CDR3 protein is CASSLNTEAFF. CDR3 nucleotides: TGTGCCAGCAGCTTGAACACTGAAGCTTTCTTT.

The chain has TRBV6-4 and TRBJ2-3; 7 bases fit TRBD2. The CDR3 loop spans 19 amino acids. CDR1 is MRHNA and CDR2 is SNTAGT in the germline V gene. V trimming: 3 bases; J trimming: 0 bases; junction bases outside the gene matches: 15. The CDR3: CASSDPIYHSGVSTDTQYF. The CDR3 DNA is TGTGCCAGCAGTGATCCCATATATCACAGCGGGGTAAGCACAGATACGCAGTATTTT.

The gene calls are TRBV19 and TRBJ1-2; D remains unclear. The V end was cut by 8 bases, the J end by 0 bases, with 10 bases between. Germline CDR1 and CDR2: LNHDA and SQIVND (reference sequence). The CDR3 runs 13 residues. Here the CDR3 DNA reads TGTGCCAGTGGCCCCCGTGCTAACTATGGCTACACCTTC. It codes for CASGPRANYGYTF.

The rearrangement uses TRBV6-2 or TRBV6-3 and TRBJ1-6; D is undetermined. V was shortened by 2 bases and J by 10 bases, with 12 bases between the two germline ends. Germline CDR1 and CDR2: MNHEY and SVGEGT. This CDR3 has 14 amino acids. CDR3 DNA sequence: TGTGCCAGCAGTTACCCCGAAGGAGACTCACCCCTCCACTTT. It specifies CASSYPEGDSPLHF.

The CDR3 DNA is TGTGCCAGCAGCCTCACTTGGATCGGGACAGGGGGTAAGGTTGCGTACGAGCAGTACTTC. Translating gives CASSLTWIGTGGKVAYEQYF. The V gene is TRBV5-4, the J gene TRBJ2-7, with 11 bases that match TRBD1. The CDR3 is made up of 20 amino acids. CDR1 is SGHNT and CDR2 is YYREEE in the germline V gene (reference sequence). The ends lost 4 bases at V and 4 bases at J; junction bases unmatched: 22. Looking up the rest from reference TRBV5-4 and TRBJ2-7 gives the full variable domain: ETGVTQSPTHLIKTRGQQVTLRCSSQSGHNTVSWYQQALGQGPQFIFQYYREEENGRGNFPPRFSGLQFPNYSSELNVNALELDDSALYLCASSLTWIGTGGKVAYEQYFGPGTRLTVT.

The genes are TRBV4-3 and TRBJ1-1; D remains ambiguous. CDR1 is LGHNA, CDR2 YSLEER, per germline. The CDR3 totals 13 residues. Trimming took 2 bases from V and 4 from J, leaving 8 bases between them. CDR3 protein: CASSQTRGTEAFF. In DNA form, the CDR3 reads TGCGCCAGCAGCCAAACCCGGGGCACTGAAGCTTTCTTT.

This clone was found once. This chain uses TRBV13 with TRBJ1-6, with a possible D match to TRBD1 (5 bases). Trimming took 5 bases from V and 10 from J, leaving 12 bases between them. This CDR3 is built from 13 residues. Germline values: CDR1 PRHDT, CDR2 FYEKMQ (reference sequence). CDR3 DNA: TGTGCCAGCAGCCCAACAGGAAACTCACCCCTCCACTTT. It specifies CASSPTGNSPLHF.

This rearrangement joins TRBV2 to TRBJ2-3; 12 bases agree with TRBD1. V lost 4 bases to trimming and J lost 4 bases; unmatched junction nucleotides: 3. Per the germline V gene, CDR1 is SNHLY and CDR2 is FYNNEI. This CDR3 is 15 amino acids long. The CDR3 DNA sequence: TGTGCCAGCAGTGGCGGGACAGGGGGCGCAGATACGCAGTATTTT. Translation: CASSGGTGGADTQYF.

The V and J genes are TRBV11-2 and TRBJ2-2; 9 bases are a match to TRBD2. J lost 7 bases, V lost 5 bases, and 20 bases had no gene match. CDR3 length: 19 amino acids. Germline V gene data show CDR1 as SGHAT and CDR2 as FQNNGV. The CDR3 nucleotides read TGTGCCAGCAGCATACTCCTCGGCGCGGGAGGGCCTTCAGGCGGGGAGCTGTTTTTT. Translation gives CASSILLGAGGPSGGELFF.

This rearrangement joins TRBV7-2 to TRBJ1-4; possible D gene TRBD1, 5 bases. Between the trimmed V and J ends, which lost 2 bases and 8 bases, there was a span of 18 bases. This CDR3 is 16 amino acids long. Germline values: CDR1 SGHTA, CDR2 FQGNSA. This CDR3 is CASSLRGAGGREKLFF. CDR3 coding DNA: TGTGCCAGCAGCTTAAGGGGCGCAGGTGGGAGGGAAAAACTGTTTTTT.

This clone has at least ten counts. The rearrangement joins TRBV13 to TRBJ2-3; a possible D gene is TRBD2 (5 bases). Between the trimmed V and J ends, which lost 5 bases and 0 bases, there was a span of 15 bases. Germline CDR1 PRHDT, CDR2 FYEKMQ (reference sequence). The CDR3 has 16 residues. The DNA of the CDR3 is TGTGCCAGCAGCGCCCCTCGGGAACAGAGCACAGATACGCAGTATTTT. This encodes CASSAPREQSTDTQYF.